These T cell receptor beta chains were read from a single sample in a study of shared clonotypes between healthy human individuals. The repertoire was sequenced with immunoSEQ multiplex PCR; TCRdb's copy has only in-frame clones and lacks some. The sample includes 2 million to 2.5 million clones, under 97% seen only once; the top ten take 0.1% to 0.15%. The sequenced sample consisted of naive CD4+ T cells sorted from blood. These receptors were obtained from a man aged 18 to 35 in good health. Each CDR3 is given with its conserved first and last residue. Each record gives: D gene, J gene, V gene, clone size, CDR3 DNA, CDR3 protein. A D gene is named only where the DNA matches it firmly. Rows give clone size only sometimes, using once, few, many, or a class for an expanded clone.

d_call: TRBD2
j_call: TRBJ2-7
v_call: TRBV2
clone_size: NA
cdr3_nt: TGTGCCAGCCGTCCACCGGGGACTAGCGGGCGGTTGGCCTACGAGCAGTACTTC
cdr3_aa: CASRPPGTSGRLAYEQYF

d_call: TRBD1
j_call: TRBJ2-3
v_call: TRBV7-2
clone_size: NA
cdr3_nt: TGTGCCAGCAGCGGAACGACAGGGACCAGCACAGATACGCAGTATTTT
cdr3_aa: CASSGTTGTSTDTQYF

d_call: NA
j_call: TRBJ1-4
v_call: TRBV6-1
clone_size: NA
cdr3_nt: TGTGCCAGCATGCCAAAGAGAACAGGGTCTGAAAAACTGTTTTTT
cdr3_aa: CASMPKRTGSEKLFF

d_call: TRBD1
j_call: TRBJ2-7
v_call: TRBV5-6
clone_size: NA
cdr3_nt: TGTGCCAGCAGCTTGCCAGGGGGTATCTACGAGCAGTACTTC
cdr3_aa: CASSLPGGIYEQYF

d_call: NA
j_call: TRBJ1-1
v_call: TRBV5-1
clone_size: NA
cdr3_nt: TGCGCCAGCAGCTTAGGGTCGGACACTGAAGCTTTCTTT
cdr3_aa: CASSLGSDTEAFF

d_call: TRBD1
j_call: TRBJ2-3
v_call: TRBV18
clone_size: NA
cdr3_nt: TGTGCCAGCTCGCTTCAGGGGGCGCCAGCAGATACGCAGTATTTT
cdr3_aa: CASSLQGAPADTQYF

d_call: NA
j_call: TRBJ2-7
v_call: TRBV10-3
clone_size: NA
cdr3_nt: TGTGCCATCAGTGAAGGCGGCACAAACTACGAGCAGTACTTC
cdr3_aa: CAISEGGTNYEQYF

d_call: NA
j_call: TRBJ2-1
v_call: TRBV7-9
clone_size: NA
cdr3_nt: TGTGCCAGCAGCTTACCCGATGGGACCGTCGGGCAGTTCTTC
cdr3_aa: CASSLPDGTVGQFF

d_call: NA
j_call: TRBJ2-5
v_call: TRBV5-1
clone_size: NA
cdr3_nt: TGCGCCAGCAGCCGAGAGACCCCCCGGGAGACCCAGTACTTC
cdr3_aa: CASSRETPRETQYF

d_call: NA
j_call: TRBJ1-4
v_call: TRBV9
clone_size: once
cdr3_nt: TGTGCCAGCAGCATCAGTGCAACTAATGAAAAACTGTTTTTT
cdr3_aa: CASSISATNEKLFF

d_call: NA
j_call: TRBJ2-2
v_call: TRBV19
clone_size: NA
cdr3_nt: TGTGCCAGTAGCTCCGGGACTCTCCCCCCCGGGGAGCTGTTTTTT
cdr3_aa: CASSSGTLPPGELFF

d_call: NA
j_call: TRBJ2-1
v_call: TRBV7-9
clone_size: NA
cdr3_nt: TGTGCCAGCAGCAGGACTTCTAATTACAATGAGCAGTTCTTC
cdr3_aa: CASSRTSNYNEQFF

d_call: NA
j_call: TRBJ1-6
v_call: TRBV4-3
clone_size: NA
cdr3_nt: TGCGCCAGCAGCCAAGGGGACCTACGCGGTTCACCCCTCCACTTT
cdr3_aa: CASSQGDLRGSPLHF

d_call: NA
j_call: TRBJ1-2
v_call: TRBV4-2
clone_size: NA
cdr3_nt: TGTGCCAGCAGCCAGGGACTCCCCGACACCTATGGCTACACCTTC
cdr3_aa: CASSQGLPDTYGYTF

d_call: NA
j_call: TRBJ1-1
v_call: TRBV7-9
clone_size: NA
cdr3_nt: TGTGCCAGCAGCTCCTCCGGGGGCACTGAAGCTTTCTTT
cdr3_aa: CASSSSGGTEAFF

d_call: NA
j_call: TRBJ1-1
v_call: TRBV9
clone_size: NA
cdr3_nt: TGTGCCAGCAGCGTCAACCCTGTTTGGACTGAAGCTTTCTTT
cdr3_aa: CASSVNPVWTEAFF

d_call: NA
j_call: TRBJ2-7
v_call: TRBV5-4
clone_size: once
cdr3_nt: TGTGCCAGCAGCTTGGATCAAGGGTTAAGTGGGATTCGGAGCTCCTACGAGCAGTACTTC
cdr3_aa: CASSLDQGLSGIRSSYEQYF

d_call: TRBD1
j_call: TRBJ2-7
v_call: TRBV6-1
clone_size: NA
cdr3_nt: TGTGCCAGCAGTGAGTGGGGGACAGTAAGCTCCTACGAGCAGTACTTC
cdr3_aa: CASSEWGTVSSYEQYF

d_call: TRBD2
j_call: TRBJ2-2
v_call: TRBV4-3
clone_size: NA
cdr3_nt: TGCGCCAGCAGCTCGACTAGCGGGAGTGTCGGCACCGGGGAGCTGTTTTTT
cdr3_aa: CASSSTSGSVGTGELFF

d_call: TRBD1
j_call: TRBJ2-5
v_call: TRBV7-6
clone_size: NA
cdr3_nt: TGTGCCAGCAGCTTCTTACCGGGACAGGGTGCCGGGGAGACCCAGTACTTC
cdr3_aa: CASSFLPGQGAGETQYF

d_call: NA
j_call: TRBJ1-2
v_call: TRBV9
clone_size: NA
cdr3_nt: TGTGCCAGCAGCCCCGACATTGGCTATGGCTACACCTTC
cdr3_aa: CASSPDIGYGYTF

d_call: NA
j_call: TRBJ2-7
v_call: TRBV14
clone_size: NA
cdr3_nt: TGTGCCAGCAGCCAAGATCAGGGACGGTTCAGCCTGCAGTACTTC
cdr3_aa: CASSQDQGRFSLQYF

d_call: TRBD1
j_call: TRBJ1-2
v_call: TRBV5-1
clone_size: NA
cdr3_nt: TGCGCCAGCAGCTTAGGGACAGGCTATGGCTACACCTTC
cdr3_aa: CASSLGTGYGYTF

d_call: TRBD1
j_call: TRBJ1-6
v_call: TRBV5-1
clone_size: NA
cdr3_nt: TGCGCCAGCAGCGGCGCAGGGGGCGCGAATTCACCCCTCCACTTT
cdr3_aa: CASSGAGGANSPLHF

d_call: NA
j_call: TRBJ2-2
v_call: TRBV10-1
clone_size: NA
cdr3_nt: TGCGCCAGTATGTTCAGAGCCGGGGAGCTGTTTTTT
cdr3_aa: CASMFRAGELFF

d_call: TRBD1
j_call: TRBJ1-4
v_call: TRBV28
clone_size: NA
cdr3_nt: TGTGCCAGCAGTCACCGGGGGACAGGGGATGAAAAACTGTTTTTT
cdr3_aa: CASSHRGTGDEKLFF

d_call: NA
j_call: TRBJ2-1
v_call: TRBV5-1
clone_size: NA
cdr3_nt: TGCGCCAGCAGCTCGGCCGGCGCATTGGCAGGGGAGCAGTTCTTC
cdr3_aa: CASSSAGALAGEQFF

d_call: NA
j_call: TRBJ2-2
v_call: TRBV2
clone_size: NA
cdr3_nt: TGTGCCTCCAAGGGGGGGCCCACCGGGGAGCTGTTTTTT
cdr3_aa: CASKGGPTGELFF

d_call: TRBD1
j_call: TRBJ1-2
v_call: TRBV7-9
clone_size: NA
cdr3_nt: TGTGCCAGCAGCCCACCCGGGGGAGACAGGGACTATGGCTACACCTTC
cdr3_aa: CASSPPGGDRDYGYTF

d_call: NA
j_call: TRBJ1-5
v_call: TRBV5-1
clone_size: NA
cdr3_nt: TGCGCCAGCAGCTTGGATGGCGTCAATCAGCCCCAGCATTTT
cdr3_aa: CASSLDGVNQPQHF

d_call: NA
j_call: TRBJ2-4
v_call: TRBV6-1
clone_size: NA
cdr3_nt: TGTGCCAGCAGTGAAGCGGATGGACTAGGGACAGTGGTCAAAAACATTCAGTACTTC
cdr3_aa: CASSEADGLGTVVKNIQYF

d_call: NA
j_call: TRBJ2-7
v_call: TRBV6-5
clone_size: NA
cdr3_nt: TGTGCCAGCAGTCTGTCAGGGAACAATGGATACGAGCAGTACTTC
cdr3_aa: CASSLSGNNGYEQYF

d_call: NA
j_call: TRBJ1-4
v_call: TRBV2
clone_size: NA
cdr3_nt: TGTGCCAGCAGCCCAATTGTGACGGGAGCCCTGTTTTTT
cdr3_aa: CASSPIVTGALFF

d_call: NA
j_call: TRBJ2-3
v_call: TRBV10-3
clone_size: NA
cdr3_nt: TGTGCCATCAGTGAGCGGGGGAAGTCAGATACGCAGTATTTT
cdr3_aa: CAISERGKSDTQYF

d_call: NA
j_call: TRBJ1-1
v_call: TRBV10-2
clone_size: NA
cdr3_nt: TGCGCCAGCAGTGATACAGGGAGATGGGGGAAAGACACTGAAGCTTTCTTT
cdr3_aa: CASSDTGRWGKDTEAFF

d_call: NA
j_call: TRBJ1-2
v_call: TRBV9
clone_size: NA
cdr3_nt: TGTGCCAGCAGCGCAGGGGCGCATGGCTACACCTTC
cdr3_aa: CASSAGAHGYTF

d_call: NA
j_call: TRBJ1-6
v_call: TRBV19
clone_size: NA
cdr3_nt: TGTGCCAGTAGTCCGGGACCCAATTCACCCCTCCACTTT
cdr3_aa: CASSPGPNSPLHF

d_call: NA
j_call: TRBJ2-7
v_call: TRBV27
clone_size: NA
cdr3_nt: TGTGCCAGCATATCTGCTCCAGGGGAGGGCGAGCAGTACTTC
cdr3_aa: CASISAPGEGEQYF

d_call: TRBD2
j_call: TRBJ2-7
v_call: TRBV5-1
clone_size: NA
cdr3_nt: TGCGCCAGCAGCTTGTCTAGCGGCACCTACGAGCAGTACTTC
cdr3_aa: CASSLSSGTYEQYF

d_call: TRBD1
j_call: TRBJ1-2
v_call: TRBV28
clone_size: NA
cdr3_nt: TGTGCCAGCACTATCCGGGACAGGGTTAACTATGGCTACACCTTC
cdr3_aa: CASTIRDRVNYGYTF

d_call: NA
j_call: TRBJ1-2
v_call: TRBV6-1
clone_size: NA
cdr3_nt: TGTGCCAGCATACGGGTCAACTATGGCTACACCTTC
cdr3_aa: CASIRVNYGYTF

d_call: NA
j_call: TRBJ1-1
v_call: TRBV5-1
clone_size: NA
cdr3_nt: TGCGCCAGCAGCTACGGTGGGGGGCCAGCTTTCTTT
cdr3_aa: CASSYGGGPAFF

d_call: NA
j_call: TRBJ2-1
v_call: TRBV15
clone_size: once
cdr3_nt: TGTGCCACCAGCCGCGCCGACTCCGGGAATGAGCAGTTCTTC
cdr3_aa: CATSRADSGNEQFF

d_call: NA
j_call: TRBJ2-6
v_call: TRBV6-5
clone_size: NA
cdr3_nt: TGTGCCAGCCGAAGCTCTGGGGCCAACGTCCTGACTTTC
cdr3_aa: CASRSSGANVLTF

d_call: TRBD1
j_call: TRBJ2-7
v_call: TRBV11-2
clone_size: NA
cdr3_nt: TGTGCCAGCAGCTTAGGAGGGGGCTCTAACTACGAGCAGTACTTC
cdr3_aa: CASSLGGGSNYEQYF

d_call: NA
j_call: TRBJ1-2
v_call: TRBV27
clone_size: NA
cdr3_nt: TGTGCCAGCAGATCGGGGACCGTAGCTAACTATGGCTACACCTTC
cdr3_aa: CASRSGTVANYGYTF

d_call: NA
j_call: TRBJ2-2
v_call: TRBV7-9
clone_size: NA
cdr3_nt: TGTGCCAGCAGCGACAGGACAGACGCGAACACCGGGGAGCTGTTTTTT
cdr3_aa: CASSDRTDANTGELFF

d_call: TRBD2
j_call: TRBJ2-5
v_call: TRBV19
clone_size: NA
cdr3_nt: TGTGCCAGTAGTCCTAGCGGGGGACGGACCCAGTACTTC
cdr3_aa: CASSPSGGRTQYF

d_call: NA
j_call: TRBJ1-1
v_call: TRBV29-1
clone_size: NA
cdr3_nt: TGCAGCGCTATTCGCAGGGAGGGCACTGAAGCTTTCTTT
cdr3_aa: CSAIRREGTEAFF

d_call: NA
j_call: TRBJ1-1
v_call: TRBV30
clone_size: NA
cdr3_nt: TGTGCCTGGAGTAAGACAGGGAACACTGAAGCTTTCTTT
cdr3_aa: CAWSKTGNTEAFF

d_call: TRBD2
j_call: TRBJ2-7
v_call: TRBV7-2
clone_size: NA
cdr3_nt: TGTGCCAGCAGCTTAGAGCGGGGCGAGCAGTACTTC
cdr3_aa: CASSLERGEQYF

d_call: NA
j_call: TRBJ2-7
v_call: TRBV2
clone_size: NA
cdr3_nt: TGTGCCAGCGGCCGGGACTTACACTACGAGCAGTACTTC
cdr3_aa: CASGRDLHYEQYF

d_call: NA
j_call: TRBJ2-7
v_call: TRBV6-1
clone_size: NA
cdr3_nt: TGTGCCAGCAGTGATCCCCGACTACCCGAGCAGTACTTC
cdr3_aa: CASSDPRLPEQYF